What follows are 19 T cell receptor beta chains derived from one specimen sequenced in a study of shared clonotypes between healthy human individuals. Positively selected for CCR7, the CD45RO-negative cells used as naive CD8 cells excluded terminally differentiated effector memory CD45RA+ cells. Using immunoSEQ multiplex PCR, the repertoire was profiled, and TCRdb retains in-frame clones only, with some absent. The sample lists roughly 2,000,000 clones; about 94% were seen once. The sample was naive CD8+ T cells sorted from blood. The receptors originated from a young man in good health.

This clone was found a few times. The J gene is TRBJ1-1, the V gene TRBV30, with D uncertain. Trimming stripped 3 bases from V and 4 bases from J, with 15 bases between. The CDR3 consists of 14 residues. The germline CDR1 and CDR2 sequences are GTSNPN and SVGIG (reference sequence). DNA of the CDR3: TGTGCCTGGAGCCTGGGCGTTTCTTTCACTGAAGCTTTCTTT. Amino acids: CAWSLGVSFTEAFF.

This rearrangement joins TRBV30 to TRBJ2-5; either TRBD1 or TRBD2 may fit D (5 bases each). The CDR3 is 13 amino acids. The V and J ends lost 8 bases and 0 bases respectively, with 13 bases between them. Germline V gene sequence: CDR1 GTSNPN, CDR2 SVGIG (reference sequence). In nucleotides, the CDR3 is TGTGCCGGGACCGGACACTACCAAGAGACCCAGTACTTC. This gives the protein CAGTGHYQETQYF.

The V gene is TRBV6-1, the J gene TRBJ2-7; D is perhaps TRBD1 (6 bases). Germline CDR1 reads MNHNS; CDR2 reads SASEGT. The CDR3 has 13 amino acids. Trimming pared 11 bases from V and 1 base from J, leaving 15 bases between. CDR3 in amino acids: CAGGPAGSYEQYF. CDR3 DNA sequence: TGTGCCGGGGGCCCAGCCGGGTCCTACGAGCAGTACTTC.

The J gene is TRBJ1-1, the V gene TRBV11-2; no definite D call. V was pared by 5 bases and J by 0 bases, with 13 bases between. CDR1 is SGHAT, CDR2 FQNNGV, per germline. The CDR3 spans 15 residues. The CDR3 loop is CASSLSGGMNTEAFF. CDR3 nucleotides: TGTGCCAGCAGCCTCTCGGGCGGTATGAACACTGAAGCTTTCTTT. The full variable domain, its missing parts supplied by reference TRBV11-2 and TRBJ1-1, is EAGVAQSPRYKIIEKRQSVAFWCNPISGHATLYWYQQILGQGPKLLIQFQNNGVVDDSQLPKDRFSAERLKGVDSTLKIQPAKLEDSAVYLCASSLSGGMNTEAFFGQGTRLTVV.

The rearrangement joins TRBV6-6 to TRBJ2-1; D unresolved. In germline, CDR1 is MNHNY, CDR2 SVGAGI (reference sequence). V lost 2 bases and J lost 5, with 7 bases in between. The CDR3 is 13 residues long. In DNA form, the CDR3 reads TGTGCCAGCAGTTACGGCTACCACAATGAGCAGTTCTTC. Amino acid sequence: CASSYGYHNEQFF.

The chain uses TRBV5-4 and TRBJ2-3; no definite D call. CDR3 length: 13 residues. V was trimmed by 0 bases and J by 4 bases, leaving 6 bases between them. Per the germline V gene, CDR1 is SGHNT and CDR2 is YYREEE (reference sequence). The CDR3 sequence is CASSLGPPDTQYF. The CDR3 DNA reads TGTGCCAGCAGCTTGGGCCCCCCAGATACGCAGTATTTT. Based on the CDR3 plus reference TRBV5-4 and TRBJ2-3, the full variable domain is ETGVTQSPTHLIKTRGQQVTLRCSSQSGHNTVSWYQQALGQGPQFIFQYYREEENGRGNFPPRFSGLQFPNYSSELNVNALELDDSALYLCASSLGPPDTQYFGPGTRLTVL.

V gene TRBV11-2 combines with J gene TRBJ2-7, with D perhaps matching TRBD2 (5 bases). CDR3 length: 15 residues. Germline V gene sequence: CDR1 SGHAT, CDR2 FQNNGV. The V and J ends lost 3 bases and 4 bases respectively, with 16 bases between them. CDR3 bases: TGTGCCAGCAGCTTTGGAGGCGGATACTTATACGAGCAGTACTTC. Translating gives CASSFGGGYLYEQYF.

The chain recombines TRBV28 with TRBJ1-5, with D possibly TRBD1 on 5 matching bases. Trimming shortened V by 3 bases and J by 1 base, and 10 bases separated the two germline ends. Germline V CDR1 and CDR2: MDHEN, SYDVKM. This CDR3 contains 15 residues. The chain's CDR3 is CASSFGAQSNQPQHF. In DNA form, the CDR3 reads TGTGCCAGCAGTTTCGGGGCCCAGAGCAATCAGCCCCAGCATTTT.

V is TRBV4-3 and J is TRBJ2-3; 8 bases map to TRBD2. The CDR3 has 15 amino acids. V lost 2 bases to trimming and J lost 0 bases; unmatched junction nucleotides: 1. Per germline, CDR1 LGHNA and CDR2 YSLEER. The CDR3 nucleotides read TGCGCCAGCAGCCAATTAGCGGGAAGCACAGATACGCAGTATTTT. Its protein is CASSQLAGSTDTQYF.

The chain employs TRBV6-5 and TRBJ1-1; D unresolved. Trimming left V 2 bases short and J 6 bases short, with 16 bases between. Germline loops: CDR1 MNHEY, CDR2 SVGAGI. This CDR3 is 15 amino acids long. In DNA, the CDR3 is TGTGCCAGCAGTTACCTGATGACCGACACCTCTGAAGCTTTCTTT. Its translation: CASSYLMTDTSEAFF.

This chain links TRBV7-2 with TRBJ2-5; 8 bases line up with TRBD1. V dropped 1 base and J dropped 0; count of bases not matched to a gene: 1. CDR3 length: 15 amino acids. Germline lookup yields CDR1 SGHTA and CDR2 FQGNSA. CDR3 amino acids: CASSLEDRDQETQYF. CDR3 sequence (DNA): TGTGCCAGCAGCTTAGAGGACAGGGACCAAGAGACCCAGTACTTC.

The rearrangement joins TRBV5-1 to TRBJ1-1, with a tentative D call TRBD1 (6 bases). The CDR3 runs to 12 residues. V was trimmed by 5 bases and J by 5 bases, leaving 10 bases between them. In germline, CDR1 is SGHRS, CDR2 YFSETQ. The CDR3 region is CASRTGATEAFF. For the CDR3, the DNA is TGCGCCAGCAGGACAGGCGCTACTGAAGCTTTCTTT. The whole variable domain, remainder taken from reference TRBV5-1 and TRBJ1-1, is KAGVTQTPRYLIKTRGQQVTLSCSPISGHRSVSWYQQTPGQGLQFLFEYFSETQRNKGNFPGRFSGRQFSNSRSEMNVSTLELGDSALYLCASRTGATEAFFGQGTRLTVV.

The CDR3 loop reads CASSSPAGGFSYNEQFF. CDR3 sequence (DNA): TGTGCCAGCAGTTCCCCCGCGGGGGGGTTTTCCTACAATGAGCAGTTCTTC. The genes are TRBV27 and TRBJ2-1, with 9 bases identical to TRBD2. The germline gives CDR1 MNHEY, CDR2 SMNVEV (reference sequence). V shed 4 bases, J shed 1 base, and the junction held 8 bases outside the gene matches. The CDR3 runs 17 residues.

The CDR3 DNA follows: TGTGCCAGCAGCCAAGCCGGAAGGGGGCTTGGGTACGAGCAGTACTTC. Its protein product is CASSQAGRGLGYEQYF. This chain links TRBV14 with TRBJ2-7, with 7 bases identical to TRBD1. The CDR3 covers 16 residues. Germline CDR1 and CDR2: SGHDN and FVKESK. Trimming removed 1 base from V and 4 bases from J; junction bases left unmatched: 10.

Comments on this clone: This CDR3 is also generated by other DNA sequences in the sample. The chain employs TRBV11-2 and TRBJ2-7; D gene unclear. CDR3 length equals 13 residues. Deletions cut 2 bases from V and 0 bases from J, with 5 bases between. Germline V lookup: CDR1 SGHAT, CDR2 FQNNGV. The CDR3 DNA sequence: TGTGCCAGCAGCTTAAGTCTCTCCTACGAGCAGTACTTC. Its translation is CASSLSLSYEQYF.

V and J are TRBV27 and TRBJ2-2; no firm D call. From germline, CDR1 is MNHEY and CDR2 SMNVEV (reference sequence). This CDR3 comprises 16 residues. Trimming took off 2 bases at V and 2 bases at J, with 12 bases between the two ends. DNA of the CDR3: TGTGCCAGCAGTTTACGAGACCGCCAAAACACCGGGGAGCTGTTTTTT. Translating gives CASSLRDRQNTGELFF.

Concerning this clone itself: Compared with germline, one end of the junction differs, possibly owing to a read error. This chain joins TRBV7-8 and TRBJ2-7; the match to TRBD1 covers 10 bases. CDR3 length: 12 residues. CDR1 and CDR2 (germline): SGHVS, FQNEAQ. The CDR3 loop is CASSLGPDRGDF. The DNA for the CDR3 is TGTGCCAGCAGCTTAGGCCCGGACAGGGGGGACTTC.

This clone has just a few counts. This chain joins TRBV19 and TRBJ1-2; a possible D gene is TRBD1 (5 bases). The germline CDR1 and CDR2 sequences are LNHDA and SQIVND (reference sequence). The ends were cut back, 5 bases at V and 4 bases at J, with 11 bases in the middle. The CDR3 length is 13 residues. In DNA, the CDR3 is TGTGCCAGTAGTGAAGGGACTTTCTATGGCTACACCTTC. As protein: CASSEGTFYGYTF.

The rearrangement links TRBV28 to TRBJ2-7, with 7 bases fitting TRBD1. The trim removed 1 base at V and 2 bases at J, leaving 5 bases unmatched. The germline CDR1 and CDR2 sequences are MDHEN and SYDVKM. The CDR3 has 15 residues. CDR3 coding DNA: TGTGCCAGCAGTTTATCCCACGGGACAGCCTACGAGCAGTACTTC. Protein sequence: CASSLSHGTAYEQYF.